This T cell receptor (beta chain) was recovered during a study of shared clonotypes between healthy human individuals. Study outcomes and limitations: The four-donor shared clonotypes exceeded non-shared clonotypes in generation probability, with non-shared ones scoring lower. What rarefaction showed was incomplete sorted-subset sequencing despite large depth.

Deep was the level used in running the assay. Only in-frame clones appear in the TCRdb table, and some are missing; sequencing was by immunoSEQ multiplex PCR. The sample yields 2,500,000 or so clones, around 93% seen once. This CDR3 is 16 amino acids long. V was clipped by 0 bases and J by 2 bases, with 11 bases between them. Germline lookup yields CDR1 MNHEY and CDR2 SVGAGI. With regard to this clone: Its specificity is not known.

The chain is built from TRBV6-5 and TRBJ1-5; D ambiguous. Sequences were obtained from naive CD4+ T cells from PBMCs. The sample's subset: CD45RA+ positively selected. This sequence originates from a man aged 18 to 30 in good health. Some clones in this sample may be carry-over from other donors' samples. As DNA, the CDR3 is TGTGCCAGCAGTTACTCGGGCCTTGGTGGCAATCAGCCCCAGCATTTT. Translation gives CASSYSGLGGNQPQHF.